A single sample is the source of the 15 T cell receptor beta chains below, sequenced in a study of CD8 T cells in ankylosing spondylitis. TCRdb re-analysed the 5' RACE reads in MiXCR, keeping a single row per CDR3 protein. In the table there are about 130,000 distinct CDR3 sequences, 7% to 8% of which are singletons. Sample: blood, either unsorted or a sorted T cell fraction (not recorded which). The receptors shown here come from a female donor with ankylosing spondylitis or in good health (not recorded which).

The chain recombines TRBV20-1 with TRBJ1-1; D uncertain. Trimming took 5 bases from V and 2 from J, leaving 9 bases between them. The CDR3 contains 12 residues. Germline CDR1 is DFQATT and CDR2 is SNEGSKA (reference sequence). The CDR3 DNA reads as TGCAGTGCTTCCCCGGACAACACTGAAGCTTTCTTT. Its protein is CSASPDNTEAFF.

This clonotype appeared many times. The chain recombines TRBV30 with TRBJ1-1; no clear D. Between the trimmed V and J ends, which lost 3 bases and 11 bases, there was a span of 19 bases. Germline-derived CDR1 and CDR2 are GTSNPN and SVGIG (reference sequence). The CDR3 runs to 13 residues. This CDR3 reads CAWSTLEGPGAFF. In DNA form, the CDR3 reads TGTGCCTGGAGCACCCTAGAAGGCCCTGGGGCTTTCTTT. The whole variable domain, remainder taken from reference TRBV30 and TRBJ1-1, is SQTIHQWPATLVQPVGSPLSLECTVEGTSNPNLYWYRQAAGRGLQLLFYSVGIGQISSEVPQNLSASRPQDRQFILSSKKLLLSDSGFYLCAWSTLEGPGAFFGQGTRLTVV.

The chain links TRBV14 to TRBJ2-7, with D perhaps matching TRBD2 (5 bases). Germline assignment: CDR1 SGHDN and CDR2 FVKESK. The ends were cut back, 1 base at V and 0 bases at J, with 16 bases in the middle. CDR3 length equals 17 residues. CDR3 protein: CASSQGVAGRLSYEQYF. In nucleotides, the CDR3 is TGTGCCAGCAGCCAAGGAGTTGCGGGCCGGCTCTCCTACGAGCAGTACTTC.

This clonotype was found many times. The CDR3: CSAGQGGRGYSNQPQHF. In nucleotides, the CDR3 is TGCAGTGCGGGCCAAGGAGGGAGGGGATATAGCAATCAGCCCCAGCATTTT. This chain links TRBV20-1 with TRBJ1-5; TRBD1 is a possible D gene (5 bases). V was cut by 6 bases and J by 0 bases, with 21 bases left in between. Looked up from germline, CDR1 is DFQATT and CDR2 is SNEGSKA (reference sequence). The CDR3 consists of 17 residues.

This clonotype has ten or more counts. V usage is TRBV4-1 and J usage is TRBJ1-1, with a possible D match to TRBD1 (6 bases). This CDR3 spans 15 amino acids. The germline V gene encodes CDR1 MGHRA and CDR2 YSYEKL. Between the trimmed V and J ends, which lost 8 bases and 1 base, there was a span of 17 bases. DNA of the CDR3: TGCGCCAGCTCTTCCGGGGGGGCGCAGAACACTGAAGCTTTCTTT. Translating it yields CASSSGGAQNTEAFF.

This clonotype was detected ten times or more. This chain links TRBV10-3 with TRBJ1-1; tentatively, D is TRBD1 (5 bases). This CDR3 contains 14 residues. Germline values: CDR1 ENHRY, CDR2 SYGVKD. V was pared by 4 bases and J by 3 bases, with 12 bases between. The CDR3: CAISVSGRDTEAFF. CDR3 DNA sequence: TGTGCCATCAGTGTTTCAGGGAGGGACACTGAAGCTTTCTTT.

This clonotype was recorded only once. This chain joins TRBV4-3 and TRBJ2-1, with D possibly TRBD1 on 6 matching bases. The V end was cut by 7 bases, the J end by 6 bases, with 16 bases between. This CDR3 is 14 amino acids long. Per germline, CDR1 LGHNA and CDR2 YSLEER. The CDR3 coding sequence is TGCGCCAGCACCCGGGACACTAGTCTCAATGAGCAGTTCTTC. Protein: CASTRDTSLNEQFF.

There are many counts of this clonotype. CDR3 sequence: CAWTLDRGPGGYTF. CDR3 nucleotide sequence: TGTGCCTGGACTTTGGACAGGGGGCCGGGAGGCTACACCTTC. This chain uses TRBV30 with TRBJ1-2, with 11 nucleotides matching TRBD1. Trimming at V came to 4 bases and at J to 8 bases, leaving 9 bases not matched to a gene. Germline V gene lookup returns CDR1 GTSNPN and CDR2 SVGIG (reference sequence). The CDR3 contains 14 residues.

This clonotype has ten or more counts. The genes are TRBV20-1 and TRBJ1-2, with 7 positions matching TRBD1. Trimming removed 0 bases from V and 4 bases from J; junction bases left unmatched: 2. The CDR3 has 13 amino acids. Germline CDR1 is DFQATT and CDR2 is SNEGSKA (reference sequence). CDR3 amino acids: CSARDRDSYGYTF. CDR3 nucleotide sequence: TGCAGTGCTAGAGATCGGGACAGCTATGGCTACACCTTC.

This clonotype was seen at least ten times. The chain employs TRBV12-3 or TRBV12-4 and TRBJ1-5; D is ambiguous. CDR3 size: 13 residues. Trimming took off 2 bases at V and 3 bases at J, with 5 bases between the two ends. The CDR3 DNA sequence: TGTGCCAGCAGTTTAAGGGTCAATCAGCCCCAGCATTTT. Translating it yields CASSLRVNQPQHF.

This clonotype was seen at least ten times. The chain has TRBV10-3 and TRBJ2-3; tentatively, D is TRBD2 (7 bases). Germline V gene data show CDR1 as ENHRY and CDR2 as SYGVKD. V was clipped by 6 bases and J by 0 bases, with 13 bases between them. The CDR3 is made up of 15 amino acids. The DNA of the CDR3 is TGTGCCATCAGCCTCCGGGGGGCCAGCACAGATACGCAGTATTTT. Its protein is CAISLRGASTDTQYF.

This clonotype came up many times. The V gene is TRBV4-3, the J gene TRBJ2-3; 9 bases are shared with TRBD2. The CDR3 sequence is 19 residues long. The germline gives CDR1 LGHNA, CDR2 YSLEER. V lost 1 base to trimming and J lost 0 bases; unmatched junction nucleotides: 11. The CDR3 nucleotides read TGCGCCAGCAGCCAAGCACAAGCGGGGGGCAGTATTAGCACAGATACGCAGTATTTT. Its protein product is CASSQAQAGGSISTDTQYF.

Ten or more counts support this clonotype. V is TRBV20-1 and J is TRBJ2-7; D may be TRBD2 (5 bases). The germline V gene encodes CDR1 DFQATT and CDR2 SNEGSKA (reference sequence). Trimming shortened V by 3 bases and J by 2 bases, and 8 bases separated the two germline ends. CDR3 length equals 12 residues. CDR3 sequence reads: CSASTSPYEQYF. As DNA, the CDR3 is TGCAGTGCTAGCACTAGTCCCTACGAGCAGTACTTC.

This clonotype was counted ten times or more. CDR3: CASSSPTFSSYEQYF. The CDR3 nucleotides are TGTGCCAGCAGTTCCCCGACATTTAGCTCCTACGAGCAGTACTTC. The V and J genes are TRBV28 and TRBJ2-7; D is unclear. Germline lookup yields CDR1 MDHEN and CDR2 SYDVKM. The CDR3 contains 15 residues. V dropped 4 bases and J dropped 0 bases, with 13 bases sitting between them.

There are many counts of this clonotype. In DNA form, the CDR3 reads TGTGCCAGCAGTTCCGACAGGGCCTCTGGAAACACCATATATTTT. It encodes CASSSDRASGNTIYF. This chain joins TRBV6-5 and TRBJ1-3; 7 bases line up with TRBD1. J gave up 0 bases and V 4 bases, and 3 bases lay outside the gene matches. The CDR3 runs to 15 residues. The germline gives CDR1 MNHEY, CDR2 SVGAGI.